The 8 T cell receptor beta chains listed next were all sequenced from one sample in a study of blood T cell repertoires in COVID-19. Clones were read by immunoSEQ multiplex PCR, and TCRdb kept only the in-frame ones, dropping some. The table has around 43,000 clones, 86% seen once. The source material was peripheral blood. The receptor set was obtained from a middle-aged man in a cohort sampled during active COVID-19.

This rearrangement joins TRBV7-9 to TRBJ1-2; D unclear. The CDR3 contains 13 residues. CDR1 is SEHNR and CDR2 is FQNEAQ in the germline V gene (reference sequence). V shed 0 bases and J shed 4 bases, with 6 bases lying between them. The CDR3: CASSLAFSYGYTF. The CDR3, as DNA: TGTGCCAGCAGCTTAGCGTTCAGCTATGGCTACACCTTC.

The V call is TRBV14, the J call TRBJ1-2, with D perhaps TRBD1 (5 bases). The CDR3 spans 14 residues. Trimming took off 1 base at V and 4 bases at J, with 10 bases between the two ends. Looked up from germline, CDR1 is SGHDN and CDR2 is FVKESK. CDR3 sequence reads: CASSQGGRTYGYTF. The DNA for the CDR3 is TGTGCCAGCAGCCAAGGGGGCAGGACCTATGGCTACACCTTC. The full variable domain, with the rest looked up from reference TRBV14 and TRBJ1-2, is EAGVTQFPSHSVIEKGQTVTLRCDPISGHDNLYWYRRVMGKEIKFLLHFVKESKQDESGMPNNRFLAERTGGTYSTLKVQPAELEDSGVYFCASSQGGRTYGYTFGSGTRLTVV.

The CDR3 protein is CASSSGVRDGLRETQYF. The CDR3 nucleotides are TGTGCCAGCAGCTCAGGGGTTAGGGACGGGCTTCGGGAGACCCAGTACTTC. The chain is built from TRBV6-2 or TRBV6-3 and TRBJ2-5, with a tentative D call TRBD1 (6 bases). The length of the CDR3 is 17 residues. Trimming stripped 6 bases from V and 5 bases from J, with 25 bases between. Per the germline V gene, CDR1 is MNHEY and CDR2 is SVGEGT.

This chain uses TRBV4-3 with TRBJ2-5; perhaps TRBD1 as D (5 bases). The CDR3 runs to 13 residues. Trimming left V 5 bases short and J 1 base short, with 8 bases between. The V gene's germline CDR1 is LGHNA and CDR2 YSLEER. This CDR3 is CASSEDTQETQYF. In nucleotides, the CDR3 is TGCGCCAGCAGCGAGGACACCCAAGAGACCCAGTACTTC.

The J gene is TRBJ2-1, the V gene TRBV6-4, with D hard to call. V was cut by 3 bases and J by 0 bases, with 9 bases left in between. Looked up from germline, CDR1 is MRHNA and CDR2 is SNTAGT. The CDR3 loop spans 15 amino acids. The CDR3 nucleotides are TGTGCCAGCAGTGAGGCGGAGAGCTCCTACAATGAGCAGTTCTTC. This encodes CASSEAESSYNEQFF.

The chain combines TRBV3-1 (or the pseudogene TRBV3-2) with TRBJ2-1, with D unresolved. This CDR3 region has 10 residues. Germline values: CDR1 LGHDT, CDR2 YNNKEL (reference sequence). V was trimmed by 6 bases and J by 9 bases, leaving 6 bases between them. CDR3 region: CASSTREQFF. The CDR3 nucleotides read TGTGCCAGCAGTACACGTGAGCAGTTCTTC.

The chain couples TRBV5-4 to TRBJ2-1; tentative D call: TRBD2 (6 bases). Germline V gene lookup returns CDR1 SGHNT and CDR2 YYREEE (reference sequence). V shed 1 base and J shed 2 bases, with 10 bases lying between them. This CDR3 spans 15 amino acids. In nucleotides, the CDR3 is TGTGCCAGCAGCTTGAGGAGGGTAGCCTACAATGAGCAGTTCTTC. Amino acid sequence: CASSLRRVAYNEQFF. Variable domain in full (rest from reference TRBV5-4 and TRBJ2-1): ETGVTQSPTHLIKTRGQQVTLRCSSQSGHNTVSWYQQALGQGPQFIFQYYREEENGRGNFPPRFSGLQFPNYSSELNVNALELDDSALYLCASSLRRVAYNEQFFGPGTRLTVL.

The genes are TRBV19 and TRBJ2-1, with 9 bases that match TRBD2. Germline CDR1 is LNHDA and CDR2 is SQIVND (reference sequence). This CDR3 has 18 residues. V was pared by 7 bases and J by 0 bases, with 13 bases of the junction left unmatched. The CDR3 protein is CASTKLAGITSSYNEQFF. The CDR3 DNA reads as TGTGCCAGTACCAAACTAGCGGGCATCACCAGCTCCTACAATGAGCAGTTCTTC.